The 24 T cell receptor beta chains reported below all come from one sample, sequenced in a study of cytomegalovirus exposure and HLA in healthy donors (dated by TCRdb to about 2017). Library preparation was by the immunoSEQ multiplex PCR assay. For the multiplex PCR, a mixture combining 60 forward primers for TCR Vbeta segments and 13 reverse primers for TCR Jbeta segments was used. This is the immuneACCESS table as TCRdb keeps it, with only in-frame sequences that have V and J called. A part of the clones is gone; compared with another copy, unresolved V genes explain less than half, and the rest is unexplained. This sample holds about 59,000 clones; around 85% were observed only once. The top ten hold approximately 1.5% of the sample. Source material: PBMCs. Receptor source: a man aged 40-49 years in good health and CMV-seronegative.

V gene TRBV7-3 combines with J gene TRBJ1-1, with 7 bases that match TRBD1. The V and J ends lost 5 bases and 2 bases, in that order; junction bases with no gene match: 5. Per germline, CDR1 SGHTA and CDR2 FQGTGA. This CDR3 has 14 residues. CDR3: CASSQGDSNTEAFF. DNA of the CDR3: TGTGCCAGCAGCCAGGGGGACAGCAACACTGAAGCTTTCTTT.

V is TRBV6-1 and J is TRBJ2-7; D might be TRBD1 (6 bases). V was shortened by 7 bases and J by 2 bases, with 9 bases between the two germline ends. The CDR3 spans 12 residues. Germline lookup yields CDR1 MNHNS and CDR2 SASEGT. Here the CDR3 reads CASIGDTYEQYF. The CDR3 DNA reads as TGTGCCAGCATTGGGGACACCTACGAGCAGTACTTC.

The chain uses TRBV11-3 and TRBJ2-1; 12 nucleotides agree with TRBD2. The CDR3 runs to 20 residues. CDR1 and CDR2 from the germline V gene are SGHNT and YENEEA. V lost 1 base and J lost 0; bases outside the gene matches: 10. The CDR3 region is CASSLGNWTSGESSYNEQFF. CDR3 nucleotide sequence: TGTGCCAGCAGCTTAGGAAACTGGACTAGCGGGGAGAGCTCCTACAATGAGCAGTTCTTC.

This clone was seen just once. The V and J genes are TRBV18 and TRBJ1-3; D remains ambiguous. The CDR3 contains 13 residues. The germline V and J ends were trimmed by 3 bases and 0 bases, with 3 bases remaining between them. The germline CDR1 and CDR2 sequences are KGHSH and LQKENI. CDR3 sequence (DNA): TGTGCCAGCTCACCGAGCTCTGGAAACACCATATATTTT. Translation gives CASSPSSGNTIYF.

V and J are TRBV6-6 and TRBJ2-1, with a weak D call TRBD1 (5 bases). Trimming removed 3 bases from V and 8 bases from J, with 20 bases in between. The CDR3 has 16 amino acids. CDR1 and CDR2 from the germline V gene are MNHNY and SVGAGI (reference sequence). CDR3: CASSYFVDSLGDEQFF. Written as DNA, the CDR3 is TGTGCCAGCAGTTATTTTGTAGACTCCCTAGGGGATGAGCAGTTCTTC.

The rearrangement uses TRBV5-1 and TRBJ2-3; 11 bases are shared with TRBD1. Germline loops: CDR1 SGHRS, CDR2 YFSETQ. J lost 1 base, V lost 3 bases, and 4 bases had no gene match. This CDR3 comprises 16 residues. The CDR3 loop reads CASSYLGQGGTDTQYF. DNA for the CDR3: TGCGCCAGCAGCTATTTGGGACAGGGGGGCACAGATACGCAGTATTTT.

The gene calls are TRBV19 and TRBJ2-1, with 8 bases that match TRBD2. The CDR3 sequence is 16 residues long. Germline values: CDR1 LNHDA, CDR2 SQIVND (reference sequence). V dropped 5 bases and J dropped 1; count of bases not matched to a gene: 7. Here the CDR3 DNA reads TGTGCCAGTAGTGCAACTAGCGGCCTATCCTACAATGAGCAGTTCTTC. Amino acids: CASSATSGLSYNEQFF. The whole variable domain, remainder taken from reference TRBV19 and TRBJ2-1, is DGGITQSPKYLFRKEGQNVTLSCEQNLNHDAMYWYRQDPGQGLRLIYYSQIVNDFQKGDIAEGYSVSREKKESFPLTVTSAQKNPTAFYLCASSATSGLSYNEQFFGPGTRLTVL.

This rearrangement joins TRBV30 to TRBJ1-3, with D possibly being TRBD1 (6 bases). Germline CDR1 and CDR2: GTSNPN and SVGIG (reference sequence). Trimming cost V 0 bases and J 2 bases, with 11 bases left between them. This CDR3 spans 15 amino acids. This CDR3 is CAWSVSGTTGNTIYF. As DNA, the CDR3 is TGTGCCTGGAGTGTCTCCGGGACAACTGGAAACACCATATATTTT.

The chain is built from TRBV23-1 and TRBJ1-5; TRBD1 aligns across 9 bases. TRBV23-1 is noted as an ORF with a role that remains uncertain. The CDR3 is 19 amino acids. With 2 bases clipped from V and 2 bases from J, the junction kept 13 bases outside the gene matches. CDR3 sequence: CASSQRDRASPRCNQPQHF. In DNA form, the CDR3 reads TGCGCCAGCAGTCAACGGGACAGGGCATCGCCACGGTGCAATCAGCCCCAGCATTTT.

This chain connects TRBV11-3 to TRBJ2-2; perhaps TRBD2 as D (5 bases). Germline CDR1 SGHNT, CDR2 YENEEA. Between the trimmed V and J ends, which lost 0 bases and 2 bases, there was a span of 22 bases. This CDR3 has 20 residues. CDR3 amino acids: CASSLDFSSDPTLNTGELFF. For the CDR3, the DNA is TGTGCCAGCAGCTTAGATTTTAGTAGCGACCCAACACTTAACACCGGGGAGCTGTTTTTT.

The chain employs TRBV5-6 and TRBJ1-2, with a possible D match to TRBD1 (6 bases). V shed 0 bases and J shed 3 bases, with 12 bases lying between them. This CDR3 region has 15 residues. Germline V gives CDR1 SGHDT, CDR2 YYEEEE. CDR3 nucleotides: TGTGCCAGCAGCTTGGGAATGACAGGAGACTATGGCTACACCTTC. Its protein is CASSLGMTGDYGYTF.

This sequence joins TRBV7-2 and TRBJ2-7, with D perhaps matching TRBD1 (5 bases). The CDR3 spans 13 residues. The germline V gene encodes CDR1 SGHTA and CDR2 FQGNSA. The V end was cut by 4 bases, the J end by 3 bases, with 10 bases between. CDR3 in amino acids: CASSSTQGYEQYF. DNA for the CDR3: TGTGCCAGCAGCTCGACCCAGGGCTACGAGCAGTACTTC.

CDR3: CASSAGVNTEAFF. CDR3 nucleotide sequence: TGTGCCAGCAGTGCGGGAGTGAACACTGAAGCTTTCTTT. This chain connects TRBV7-7 to TRBJ1-1; D is unclear. The ends were cut back, 6 bases at V and 0 bases at J, with 8 bases in the middle. Germline lookup yields CDR1 SSHAT and CDR2 FNYEAQ (reference sequence). The CDR3 covers 13 residues.

V gene TRBV10-3 combines with J gene TRBJ1-4, with 10 nucleotides matching TRBD1. The CDR3 is 16 amino acids. Germline V lookup: CDR1 ENHRY, CDR2 SYGVKD. With 4 bases clipped from V and 4 bases from J, the junction kept 6 bases outside the gene matches. As DNA, the CDR3 is TGTGCCATCAGTGTGGGGACAGGGGACATTAATGAAAAACTGTTTTTT. This gives the protein CAISVGTGDINEKLFF.

This chain uses TRBV7-9 with TRBJ1-6, with 7 bases aligning to TRBD1. After removal of 5 bases from V and 9 bases from J, the junction contained 7 bases not matched to a gene. The CDR3 is 14 amino acids. Germline V lookup: CDR1 SEHNR, CDR2 FQNEAQ (reference sequence). The DNA for the CDR3 is TGTGCCAGCAGCCCCACAGGGGCGGGTTCACCCCTCCACTTT. This translates into CASSPTGAGSPLHF.

The V and J genes are TRBV5-4 and TRBJ2-2, with 9 bases aligning to TRBD1. CDR1 SGHNT and CDR2 YYREEE come from the germline V gene (reference sequence). After removal of 7 bases from V and 6 bases from J, the junction contained 10 bases not matched to a gene. The CDR3 covers 15 residues. DNA of the CDR3: TGTGCCAGCTCGCGACAGGGGGTTTTGTCCGGGGAGCTGTTTTTT. It codes for CASSRQGVLSGELFF.

This clone occurred a few times. CDR3 in DNA: TGTGCCAGCAGCTTAAGACAGGGGAGGGAGCAGTTCTTC. Its protein product is CASSLRQGREQFF. The chain links TRBV7-2 to TRBJ2-1; 8 bases align to TRBD1. CDR1 is SGHTA and CDR2 is FQGNSA in the germline V gene. V lost 2 bases to trimming and J lost 10 bases; unmatched junction nucleotides: 4. The CDR3 spans 13 residues.

As to this clone: This sample includes further DNA sequences coding for the same CDR3. This chain joins TRBV9 and TRBJ2-3; TRBD2 agrees at 9 bases. The CDR3 is made up of 16 amino acids. Trimming removed 0 bases from V and 1 base from J; junction bases left unmatched: 3. The germline V gene encodes CDR1 SGDLS and CDR2 YYNGEE. The chain's CDR3 is CASSVGLAGRTDTQYF. The CDR3 bases are TGTGCCAGCAGCGTAGGGCTAGCGGGGCGCACAGATACGCAGTATTTT.

V and J are TRBV6-5 and TRBJ1-1; the D is unclear. V was trimmed by 4 bases and J by 0 bases, leaving 9 bases between them. Germline lookup yields CDR1 MNHEY and CDR2 SVGAGI. The CDR3 sequence is 14 residues long. The CDR3 nucleotides read TGTGCCAGCAGTTCGGACGGGATGAACACTGAAGCTTTCTTT. Its translation is CASSSDGMNTEAFF.

The chain couples TRBV28 to TRBJ1-1, with unresolved D. The V gene's germline CDR1 is MDHEN and CDR2 SYDVKM. The V end lost 6 bases, the J end lost 5 bases, and 7 bases lay between the germline ends. This CDR3 has 11 residues. CDR3 sequence: CASRSVTEAFF. DNA of the CDR3: TGTGCCAGCAGGTCGGTAACTGAAGCTTTCTTT.

The chain combines TRBV19 with TRBJ2-3; 8 bases agree with TRBD1. The CDR3 loop spans 16 amino acids. In germline, CDR1 is LNHDA, CDR2 SQIVND (reference sequence). After removal of 4 bases from V and 6 bases from J, the junction contained 12 bases not matched to a gene. The CDR3 DNA is TGTGCCAGTAGTACCATAGGGCGTCAGGGGGCGGATACGCAGTATTTT. As protein: CASSTIGRQGADTQYF.

The chain uses TRBV18 and TRBJ2-1, with TRBD2 as a possible D gene (6 bases). This CDR3 contains 16 residues. The V gene's germline CDR1 is KGHSH and CDR2 LQKENI. V was clipped by 1 base and J by 6 bases, with 16 bases between them. CDR3 amino acids: CASSPLGTGESNEQFF. The CDR3 coding sequence is TGTGCCAGCTCACCACTTGGGACGGGGGAGAGCAATGAGCAGTTCTTC.

The chain recombines TRBV5-6 with TRBJ1-2; D remains unclear. Trimming removed 2 bases from V and 4 bases from J, with 12 bases in between. Per germline, CDR1 SGHDT and CDR2 YYEEEE. The CDR3 length is 14 residues. CDR3 DNA sequence: TGTGCCAGCAGCTTAAAGTCCAACTTCTATGGCTACACCTTC. Its protein is CASSLKSNFYGYTF.

This chain joins TRBV5-4 and TRBJ1-3, with 9 nucleotides matching TRBD1. CDR3 length: 15 residues. Germline CDR1 and CDR2: SGHNT and YYREEE (reference sequence). The junction had 5 bases not matched to a gene; V was cut back by 4 bases and J by 3 bases. DNA for the CDR3: TGTGCCAGCAGCGGACAGACAGGGGGTGGAAACACCATATATTTT. This encodes CASSGQTGGGNTIYF.